This T cell receptor beta chain is drawn from a study of T cell repertoires in cytomegalovirus infection. Study-wide context: Shared public TCR beta signatures pointed to both CMV infection and a matching HLA type.

As concerns this clonotype: Antigen unknown.

General observations from the study: Ex vivo responses were dominated by HLA-C-restricted CMV-specific TCR beta clonotypes. The study identified carriers of CMV plus the relevant HLA from cumulative public TCR beta family frequency.

From the reads, TCRdb called clonotypes with MiXCR, one entry per CDR3 protein. Here the sample spans fewer than 300,000 distinct CDR3 sequences, about a quarter being singletons. The sample consisted of PBMCs. This clonotype originated in a human donor in good health (CMV status not recorded). Some clones in this sample may be carry-over from other donors' samples.

The CDR3 loop is CASRRTLSSYEQYF. The CDR3 nucleotides are TGCGCCAGCAGGCGGACTTTGAGCTCCTACGAGCAGTACTTC. The gene calls are TRBV10-2 and TRBJ2-7, with a weak D call TRBD2 (5 bases). Trimming removed 6 bases from V and 0 bases from J, with 12 bases in between. Germline assignment: CDR1 WSHSY and CDR2 SAAADI. This CDR3 contains 14 residues.